The clone carrying this TCR beta chain has a single count. The antigen remains unidentified. The sort gate was single viable CD3+CD4+CD8-CD45RO+ cells for memory CD4+ T cells. These data come from a study of memory CD4+ T cells and cytomegalovirus serostatus. Study observations and caveats: Suggested: most of the CMV-linked TCR signature lies in CD4+ memory cells. CD4+ memory repertoires contained about two fifths of the 164 reported CMV TCRbeta sequences.

The table came from immunoSEQ multiplex PCR; TCRdb's copy has only in-frame clones and leaves some out. There are about 82,000 clones in the sample; around 80% occur only once, and roughly 0.85% lies in the top ten. The origin of this receptor is an adult in good health and CMV-seronegative. What was sequenced was memory CD4+ T cells from blood.

The DNA of the CDR3 is TGTGCCAGCAGTGAAACAAGGCAGGCGGATGGCTACACCTTC. Protein product: CASSETRQADGYTF. The V gene is TRBV2, the J gene TRBJ1-2; D gene uncertain. The CDR3 loop spans 14 amino acids. CDR1 and CDR2 from the germline V gene are SNHLY and FYNNEI. Trimming removed 2 bases at V and 6 bases at J, with 13 bases between.